This T cell receptor beta chain was profiled in a study of beta chain features in type 1 diabetes. Overall study results and limits: VDJ junctions from patients with type 1 diabetes contained fewer insertions and more deletions.

The germline V gene encodes CDR1 LGHNA and CDR2 YNFKEQ. V shed 3 bases and J 4 bases; nucleotides not matched to a gene: 6. The CDR3 is 16 residues long. The authors reverse transcribed all of the isolated RNA, so sequencing captured expressed TCRB transcripts. Sequenced by immunoSEQ multiplex PCR; TCRdb stores in-frame clones only, minus some. The sample records about 300,000 clones, about 8.5% being singletons. As for this clone: The antigen is unknown.

A heparinised blood draw that averaged about 120 mL was obtained once from each donor. Markers CD45RO/CCR7/CD25/CD127/CD95/CD27 served to sort CD4+ naive, central memory, regulatory and stem cell-like memory cells. The sequencing sample was made of central memory CD4+ T cells from blood. The chain recombines TRBV4-2 with TRBJ2-2; 9 bases match TRBD2. The receptor comes from a woman aged 18-29 years in good health. The CDR3 loop is CASSQELAGGTGELFF. CDR3 nucleotide sequence: TGTGCCAGCAGCCAGGAACTAGCGGGTGGCACCGGGGAGCTGTTTTTT.